This TCR beta chain stems from a study of control samples from healthy donors and cancer patients. Some clones are missing from TCRdb's copy, which holds only in-frame ones; the method was immunoSEQ multiplex PCR. The sample shows tens of thousands of clones, roughly 91% of them seen only once. Trimming at V came to 2 bases and at J to 5 bases, leaving 1 base not matched to a gene. The CDR3 totals 14 residues. Germline loops: CDR1 MNHEY, CDR2 SVGEGT. The chain uses TRBV6-2 or TRBV6-3 and TRBJ1-5, with 9 bases matching TRBD1. The sample taken for sequencing was blood. This clonotype originated in a man aged 50 to 60 in good health. CDR3 bases: TGTGCCAGCAGTTACCGGGACAGGGATCAGCCCCAGCATTTT. Protein sequence: CASSYRDRDQPQHF.